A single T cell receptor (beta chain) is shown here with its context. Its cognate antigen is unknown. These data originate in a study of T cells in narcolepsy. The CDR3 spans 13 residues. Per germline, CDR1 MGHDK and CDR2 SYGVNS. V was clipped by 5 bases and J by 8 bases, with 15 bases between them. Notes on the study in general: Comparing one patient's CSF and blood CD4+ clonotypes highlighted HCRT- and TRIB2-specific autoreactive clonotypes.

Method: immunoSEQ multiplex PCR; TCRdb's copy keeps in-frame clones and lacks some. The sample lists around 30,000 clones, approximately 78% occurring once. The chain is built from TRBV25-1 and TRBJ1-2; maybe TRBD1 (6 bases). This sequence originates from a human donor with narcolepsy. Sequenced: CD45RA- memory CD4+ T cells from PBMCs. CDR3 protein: CASSFSGVEGYTF. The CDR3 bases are TGTGCCAGCAGTTTCTCAGGGGTGGAAGGCTACACCTTC.